The present TCR beta chain was sequenced within a study of T cells in Graves' hyperthyroidism and ophthalmopathy. The CDR3 is made up of 16 amino acids. Trimming removed 4 bases from V and 0 bases from J, with 13 bases in between. CDR1 and CDR2 (germline): SGDLS, YYNGEE. Patients were excluded for uncontrolled infection, other autoimmune disease, pregnancy or lactation. Amplified TCR beta CDR3 regions came from RNA transcripts. RT-PCR in the first round (using the HTBI primer set) targeted the TCR CDR3. TCRdb processed the multiplex PCR reads anew with MiXCR; each CDR3 protein has one entry. The table records a few hundred thousand distinct CDR3 sequences, approximately 14% of them present only once. General study points: Ophthalmopathy was predicted by the model a median of approximately 6 months ahead of onset. Most expanded thyroid clonotypes above 0.001 recurred in blood.

A word on this clonotype: Its antigen is currently unknown. This may be a read error: a much more frequent sequence differs by one nucleotide.

The source of this sequence is a young woman with Graves' hyperthyroidism. This chain links TRBV9 with TRBJ2-2; tentatively, D is TRBD2 (6 bases). The sample was blood. The CDR3 loop reads CASSSRGGTNTGELFF. DNA of the CDR3: TGTGCCAGCAGCAGTCGGGGCGGGACGAACACCGGGGAGCTGTTTTTT.